This T cell receptor beta chain was documented in a study of blood T cell repertoires in COVID-19. Looking at the study overall: Whether acute or convalescent, the COVID-19 samples came from the United States, Italy and Spain.

The authors' processing: Using reference gene primer amplification, nucleated cell counts were estimated. Sequencing used immunoSEQ multiplex PCR; TCRdb keeps in-frame clones, though not all of them. V, J and clone size are those of that table, while D and trimming were read from the DNA. Here the sample spans tens of thousands of clones, roughly four fifths being singletons. The CDR3 length is 15 residues. Germline CDR1 is LGHNA and CDR2 is YSLEER. The V and J ends lost 3 bases and 2 bases respectively, with 13 bases between them. The chain combines TRBV4-3 with TRBJ1-2; D unclear. The receptor was isolated from a man between 65 and 85 years old with acute or convalescent COVID-19. The sequencing sample was made of peripheral blood. CDR3 nucleotides: TGCGCCAGCAGCCAGGAGATACGAGGAAACTATGGCTACACCTTC. It encodes CASSQEIRGNYGYTF.